These 5 T cell receptor beta chains were sequenced from one sample in a study of T cell changes during pregnancy in multiple sclerosis. Libraries were prepared by immunoSEQ multiplex PCR; TCRdb keeps only in-frame clonotypes and omits some of them. Of about 98,000 clones listed, around 92% were seen once; the top ten hold about 2.5%. The source material was peripheral blood, sampled after pregnancy. The receptors here all came from a female donor in good health, enrolled as a control in a pregnancy study.

The V and J genes are TRBV7-6 and TRBJ2-3; the D is unclear. This CDR3 has 15 residues. From germline, CDR1 is SGHVS and CDR2 FNYEAQ. Trimming stripped 6 bases from V and 0 bases from J, with 13 bases between. The CDR3 DNA reads TGTGCCAGCAGTTACGGGTCCCGGAGCACAGATACGCAGTATTTT. This gives the protein CASSYGSRSTDTQYF.

The chain is built from TRBV7-9 and TRBJ2-7; tentatively, D is TRBD2 (5 bases). In germline, CDR1 is SEHNR, CDR2 FQNEAQ (reference sequence). Trimming removed 5 bases from V and 2 bases from J, with 19 bases in between. CDR3 length equals 16 residues. This CDR3 reads CASSGERPGKAYEQYF. The DNA of the CDR3 is TGTGCCAGCAGCGGGGAGAGGCCGGGGAAAGCCTACGAGCAGTACTTC.

V gene TRBV5-4 combines with J gene TRBJ2-7; 10 positions match TRBD1. V lost 3 bases, J lost 6 bases, and 6 bases stayed unmatched. This CDR3 has 14 residues. Germline-derived CDR1 and CDR2 are SGHNT and YYREEE (reference sequence). Here the CDR3 DNA reads TGTGCCAGCAGCTCCGGGACAGGGGCGGGCGAGCAGTACTTC. It translates to CASSSGTGAGEQYF.

The rearrangement joins TRBV11-2 to TRBJ2-7; weak D call: TRBD1 (5 bases). Looked up from germline, CDR1 is SGHAT and CDR2 is FQNNGV. The CDR3 spans 14 residues. The V end was cut by 2 bases, the J end by 1 base, with 9 bases between. CDR3 in amino acids: CASSLRGRSYEQYF. The CDR3 DNA follows: TGTGCCAGCAGCTTAAGGGGTAGGTCCTACGAGCAGTACTTC.

The chain joins TRBV13 to TRBJ2-2; the D gene is possibly TRBD1 (6 bases). The CDR3 runs 15 residues. Deletions cut 2 bases from V and 2 bases from J, with 9 bases between. The germline CDR1 and CDR2 sequences are PRHDT and FYEKMQ (reference sequence). DNA of the CDR3: TGTGCCAGCAGCTTACGACAGGAAAACACCGGGGAGCTGTTTTTT. This translates into CASSLRQENTGELFF.